The 2 T cell receptor beta chains below were found in one sample sequenced in a study of T cell repertoires in cytomegalovirus infection (dated by TCRdb to the late 2010s). Sequenced on an Illumina HiSeq 1500. TCRdb reprocessing: public reads trimmed at Q25 with fastp, clones called with MiXCR, in-frame beta chains kept. CDR3 protein duplicates are merged, each entry listing the most common genes and DNA. A total of 150,000 to 200,000 distinct CDR3 sequences appear in this sample, 15% to 20% of them only once. Roughly a sixth of the sample is held by the ten biggest clonotypes. Sequenced sample: CD8+ T cells from PBMCs. The receptors come from a human donor in good health (CMV status not recorded). Some clones in this sample may be carry-over from other donors' samples.

The J gene is TRBJ2-2, the V gene TRBV7-6; 7 bases line up with TRBD2. Germline CDR1 reads SGHVS; CDR2 reads FNYEAQ. V lost 1 base, J lost 7 bases, and 3 bases stayed unmatched. This CDR3 is built from 14 residues. For the CDR3, the DNA is TGTGCCAGCAGCTTAGGCGGGAGCGGCGGGGAGCTGTTTTTT. Translating gives CASSLGGSGGELFF.

The sample holds a few counts of this clonotype. V is TRBV7-6 and J is TRBJ2-1; 8 bases line up with TRBD1. The germline gives CDR1 SGHVS, CDR2 FNYEAQ. CDR3 length equals 15 residues. V lost 5 bases to trimming and J lost 2 bases; unmatched junction nucleotides: 5. The CDR3 region has the DNA TGTGCCAGCAGCGAGCTGACAGGGGCCTACAATGAGCAGTTCTTC. Amino acid sequence: CASSELTGAYNEQFF. Combining the CDR3 with reference TRBV7-6 and TRBJ2-1 gives the whole variable domain GAGVSQSPRYKVTKRGQDVALRCDPISGHVSLYWYRQALGQGPEFLTYFNYEAQQDKSGLPNDRFSAERPEGSISTLTIQRTEQRDSAMYRCASSELTGAYNEQFFGPGTRLTVL.